A single TCR beta chain is shown here with its context. An end of the junction does not agree with germline; a read error may underlie this. This specimen comes from a study of prognosis after radiotherapy for stage I lung cancer. This CDR3 is built from 14 residues. Germline loops: CDR1 KGHSY, CDR2 FQNENV. Sample collection consisted of roughly 5.9 milliliters of peripheral blood drawn at each of two time points. Multiplex PCR in two rounds served to amplify TCR beta CDR3 from genomic DNA. First-round PCR amplification was performed with primers specific to each TRBV and TRBJ gene. Using its own MiXCR run on the multiplex PCR reads, TCRdb lists one record per CDR3 protein. The top ten hold 7% to 7.5% of the sample, which has some 11,000 distinct CDR3 sequences, roughly 51% seen once.

The chain uses TRBV16 and TRBJ1-5; D unclear. The receptor's source is a donor aged 50 or older with non-small cell lung cancer. This sample comprised PBMCs, obtained before or after stereotactic body radiation therapy (not recorded which). The CDR3 loop reads CVSSPGSRDQTQHF. The CDR3 DNA sequence: TGTGTCAGCAGCCCCGGGTCTAGGGATCAGACCCAGCATTTT.